Presented here are 14 T cell receptor beta chains from one specimen sequenced in a study of circulating CD8 cells and anti-PD-1 response in melanoma. TCR libraries were prepared from 15 ng of total RNA with the QIAseq Immune Repertoire TCR panel. TCRdb called the reads again in MiXCR, with one record for every CDR3 protein. The table lists around 600 distinct CDR3 sequences, approximately 7.2% of them singletons. Live CD3+CD8+TCRalphabeta+ cells were sorted into four subsets by PD-1 and/or TIGIT. The sample here was CD8+ T cells from PBMCs, taken at baseline or after one month of anti-PD-1 therapy (not recorded which). The receptors stem from a human donor with melanoma.

This chain uses TRBV7-8 with TRBJ2-3; TRBD2 agrees at 9 bases. Germline trimming cut 5 bases from V and 0 bases from J; bases unmatched to any gene: 9. The CDR3 consists of 17 residues. From germline, CDR1 is SGHVS and CDR2 FQNEAQ. As DNA, the CDR3 is TGTGCCAGCAGCCGGCCAGCGGGGGGCTCTAGCACAGATACGCAGTATTTT. This gives the protein CASSRPAGGSSTDTQYF.

Within the sample, this clonotype is large. This chain connects TRBV18 to TRBJ2-5, with D perhaps matching TRBD1 (7 bases). The CDR3 is 14 residues long. Between the trimmed V and J ends, which lost 6 bases and 5 bases, there was a span of 16 bases. The germline V gene encodes CDR1 KGHSH and CDR2 LQKENI. CDR3 in DNA: TGTGCCAGCTCCCGGGACAGAGGAGGGGAGACCCAGTACTTC. Translation gives CASSRDRGGETQYF.

This clonotype is large (0.1 to 1%). The V gene is TRBV4-1, the J gene TRBJ2-3; D is ambiguous. The V end lost 1 base, the J end lost 7 bases, and 9 bases lay between the germline ends. The CDR3 contains 13 residues. CDR1 is MGHRA and CDR2 is YSYEKL in the germline V gene. The CDR3 DNA reads as TGCGCCAGCAGCCAAGGCTTGATGAATACGCAGTATTTT. It translates to CASSQGLMNTQYF.

This clonotype has more than one count but fewer than ten. A single base separates this from a much larger clone, so it may be a read error. The chain has TRBV27 and TRBJ2-7, with D maybe TRBD2 (6 bases). The CDR3 spans 15 residues. V was clipped by 10 bases and J by 3 bases, with 22 bases between them. Germline V gene data show CDR1 as MNHEY and CDR2 as SMNVEV (reference sequence). The CDR3 is CANSQRLGSLYEQYF. The CDR3 nucleotides read TGTGCCAACAGCCAAAGACTAGGATCCCTCTACGAGCAGTACTTC.

By sample fraction, this clonotype is large. The rearrangement joins TRBV18 to TRBJ2-7, with 7 bases identical to TRBD1. Germline loops: CDR1 KGHSH, CDR2 LQKENI. After removal of 3 bases from V and 2 bases from J, the junction contained 4 bases not matched to a gene. This CDR3 contains 14 residues. In DNA, the CDR3 is TGTGCCAGCTCACCCCGGGACAGAGCCTACGAGCAGTACTTC. Translated: CASSPRDRAYEQYF.

In its sample, this clonotype ranks as large. The V gene is TRBV19, the J gene TRBJ1-1; unclear D gene. The ends were cut back, 7 bases at V and 1 base at J, with 22 bases in the middle. Germline CDR1 reads LNHDA; CDR2 reads SQIVND (reference sequence). This CDR3 comprises 17 residues. CDR3 nucleotide sequence: TGTGCCAGTACCCCACGGCGGGTGGGCCGGTGGAACACTGAAGCTTTCTTT. Translating it yields CASTPRRVGRWNTEAFF.

By share, this clonotype counts as medium-sized (0.01 to 0.1%). The chain uses TRBV7-3 and TRBJ1-1; D remains unclear. V was clipped by 0 bases and J by 6 bases, with 8 bases between them. CDR1 and CDR2 from the germline V gene are SGHTA and FQGTGA. CDR3 length: 13 residues. CDR3 nucleotide sequence: TGTGCCAGCAGCTTAACAGGCGATGCTGAAGCTTTCTTT. Protein sequence: CASSLTGDAEAFF.

By sample share, this clonotype is large. This sequence joins TRBV21-1 and TRBJ2-7. TRBV21-1 is tagged as a pseudogene. The CDR3 extends over 15 amino acids. DNA of the CDR3: TGTGCCAGCAGCAAAGGAAGGTGGGGTCACCTCGAGCAGTACTTC. It translates to CASSKGRWGHLEQYF.

This clonotype is labeled as large. V is TRBV7-9 and J is TRBJ2-7, with D unresolved. This CDR3 is 13 amino acids long. CDR1 and CDR2 from the germline V gene are SEHNR and FQNEAQ (reference sequence). Deletions cut 6 bases from V and 3 bases from J, with 12 bases between. The CDR3 sequence: CASSSLVGYEQYF. For the CDR3, the DNA is TGTGCCAGCAGTTCCCTAGTAGGCTACGAGCAGTACTTC.

Sample share makes this clonotype large (0.1 to 1%). The J gene is TRBJ2-2, the V gene TRBV5-6; unclear D gene. V was clipped by 2 bases and J by 8 bases, with 7 bases between them. The CDR3 has 12 residues. Germline CDR1 reads SGHDT; CDR2 reads YYEEEE. The CDR3 DNA follows: TGTGCCAGCAGCTTAGAGGCTGGGGAGCTGTTTTTT. This sequence encodes CASSLEAGELFF.

This clonotype is labeled as medium-sized. The V and J genes are TRBV19 and TRBJ1-1; weak D call: TRBD1 (5 bases). Germline CDR1 LNHDA, CDR2 SQIVND (reference sequence). This CDR3 has 13 residues. The ends were cut back, 7 bases at V and 1 base at J, with 10 bases in the middle. The CDR3 region is CASTIGGNTEAFF. CDR3 nucleotide sequence: TGTGCCAGTACCATCGGGGGGAACACTGAAGCTTTCTTT.

By sample fraction, this clonotype is large. V and J are TRBV11-3 and TRBJ2-6; D gene ambiguous. In germline, CDR1 is SGHNT, CDR2 YENEEA. The CDR3 runs to 15 residues. Trimming removed 4 bases at V and 2 bases at J, with 9 bases between. CDR3 coding DNA: TGTGCCAGCAGCTCACTCCTGGCTGGGGCCAACGTCCTGACTTTC. It is translated as CASSSLLAGANVLTF.

This clonotype showed up just a few times. The junction departs from germline at one end; a sequencing error may be responsible. This chain uses TRBV20-1 with TRBJ2-7, with a possible D match to TRBD1 (7 bases). The CDR3 is 13 residues long. The germline gives CDR1 DFQATT, CDR2 SNEGSKA (reference sequence). Here the CDR3 reads CNAPEGALYEQHF. In DNA, the CDR3 is TGCAATGCCCCGGAGGGGGCCTTGTACGAGCAGCACTTC.

A word on this clonotype: A read error may explain this, as a much larger clone is one base away. Because it lacks the conserved phenylalanine or tryptophan at the end, this CDR3 is likely a read error. V is TRBV25-1 and J is TRBJ2-5, with D uncertain. This CDR3 region has 12 residues. Per germline, CDR1 MGHDK and CDR2 SYGVNS. Trimming took off 7 bases at V and 5 bases at J, with 11 bases between the two ends. The CDR3 DNA sequence: TGTGCCAGCACCTCGGGTGGGGAGACCCAGTACCTC. It encodes CASTSGGETQYL.